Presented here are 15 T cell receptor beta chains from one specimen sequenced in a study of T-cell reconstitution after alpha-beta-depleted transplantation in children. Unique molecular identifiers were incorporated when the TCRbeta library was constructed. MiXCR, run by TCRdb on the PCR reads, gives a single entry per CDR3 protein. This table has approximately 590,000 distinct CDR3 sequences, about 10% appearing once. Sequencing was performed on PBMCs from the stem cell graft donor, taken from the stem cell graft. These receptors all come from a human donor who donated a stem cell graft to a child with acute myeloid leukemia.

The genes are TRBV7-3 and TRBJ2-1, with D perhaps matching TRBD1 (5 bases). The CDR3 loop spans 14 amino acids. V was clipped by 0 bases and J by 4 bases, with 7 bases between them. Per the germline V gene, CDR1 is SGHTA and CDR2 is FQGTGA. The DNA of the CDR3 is TGTGCCAGCAGCTTAACGCCAGGGTACAATGAGCAGTTCTTC. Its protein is CASSLTPGYNEQFF.

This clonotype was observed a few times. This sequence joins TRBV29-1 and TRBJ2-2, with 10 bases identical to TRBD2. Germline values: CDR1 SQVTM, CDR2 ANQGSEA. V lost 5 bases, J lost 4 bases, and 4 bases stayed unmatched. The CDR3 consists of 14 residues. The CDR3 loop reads CSVPGLAVTGELFF. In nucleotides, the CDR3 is TGCAGCGTTCCCGGACTAGCGGTCACCGGGGAGCTGTTTTTT.

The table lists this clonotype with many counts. The CDR3 loop reads CASTAQGAYNEQFF. The CDR3 region has the DNA TGTGCCAGCACCGCCCAGGGGGCCTACAATGAGCAGTTCTTC. This chain links TRBV6-1 with TRBJ2-1, with 7 bases identical to TRBD1. J lost 2 bases, V lost 7 bases, and 5 bases had no gene match. The length of the CDR3 is 14 residues. CDR1 and CDR2 from the germline V gene are MNHNS and SASEGT.

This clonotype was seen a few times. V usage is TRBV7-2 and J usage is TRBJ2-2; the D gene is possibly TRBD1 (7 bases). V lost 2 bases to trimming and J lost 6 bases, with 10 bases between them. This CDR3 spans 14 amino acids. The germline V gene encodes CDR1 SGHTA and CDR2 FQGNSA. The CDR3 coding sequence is TGTGCCAGCAGCTTACGCAGGGGGGCCGGGGAGCTGTTTTTT. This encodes CASSLRRGAGELFF.

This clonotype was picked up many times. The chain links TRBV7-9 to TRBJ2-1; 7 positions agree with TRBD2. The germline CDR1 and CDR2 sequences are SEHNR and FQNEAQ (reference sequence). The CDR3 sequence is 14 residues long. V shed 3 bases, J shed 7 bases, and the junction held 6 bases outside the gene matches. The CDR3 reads CASSLSGTTNEQFF. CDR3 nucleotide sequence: TGTGCCAGCAGCTTGTCCGGGACTACGAATGAGCAGTTCTTC.

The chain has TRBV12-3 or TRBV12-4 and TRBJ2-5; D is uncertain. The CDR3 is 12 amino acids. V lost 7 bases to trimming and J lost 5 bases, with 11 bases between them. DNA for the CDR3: TGTGCCAGCACCAACTCGAGGGAGACCCAGTACTTC. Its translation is CASTNSRETQYF.

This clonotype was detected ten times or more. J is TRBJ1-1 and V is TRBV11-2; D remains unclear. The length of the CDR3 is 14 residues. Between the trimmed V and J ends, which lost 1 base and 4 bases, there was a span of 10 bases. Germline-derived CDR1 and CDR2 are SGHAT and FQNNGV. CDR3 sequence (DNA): TGTGCCAGCAGCTTAGCCGGGGTCGGCACTGAAGCTTTCTTT. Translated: CASSLAGVGTEAFF. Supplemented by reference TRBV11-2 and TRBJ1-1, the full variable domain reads EAGVAQSPRYKIIEKRQSVAFWCNPISGHATLYWYQQILGQGPKLLIQFQNNGVVDDSQLPKDRFSAERLKGVDSTLKIQPAKLEDSAVYLCASSLAGVGTEAFFGQGTRLTVV.

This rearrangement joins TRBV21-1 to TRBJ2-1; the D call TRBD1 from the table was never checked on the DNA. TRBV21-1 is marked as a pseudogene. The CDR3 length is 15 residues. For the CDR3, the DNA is TGTGGCTTTGAGGAGCGGGGACACGCCTACAATGAGCAGTTCTTC. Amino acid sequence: CGFEERGHAYNEQFF.

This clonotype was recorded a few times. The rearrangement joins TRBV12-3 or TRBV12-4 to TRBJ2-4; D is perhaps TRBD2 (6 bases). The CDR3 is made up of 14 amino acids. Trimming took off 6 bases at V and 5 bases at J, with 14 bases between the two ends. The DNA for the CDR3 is TGTGCCAGCAGCCTCGGGAGATATGAAAACATTCAGTACTTC. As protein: CASSLGRYENIQYF.

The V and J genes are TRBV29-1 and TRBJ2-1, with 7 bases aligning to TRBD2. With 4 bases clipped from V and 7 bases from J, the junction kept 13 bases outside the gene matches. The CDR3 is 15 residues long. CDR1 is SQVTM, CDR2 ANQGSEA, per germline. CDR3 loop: CSVGLAAGPGNEQFF. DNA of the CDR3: TGCAGCGTTGGTTTAGCAGCGGGGCCGGGGAATGAGCAGTTCTTC.

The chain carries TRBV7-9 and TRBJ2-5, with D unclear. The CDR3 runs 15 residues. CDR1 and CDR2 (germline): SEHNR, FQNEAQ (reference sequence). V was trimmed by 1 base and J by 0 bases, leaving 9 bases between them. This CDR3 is CASSLGLADQETQYF. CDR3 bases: TGTGCCAGCAGCTTAGGGTTGGCAGACCAAGAGACCCAGTACTTC.

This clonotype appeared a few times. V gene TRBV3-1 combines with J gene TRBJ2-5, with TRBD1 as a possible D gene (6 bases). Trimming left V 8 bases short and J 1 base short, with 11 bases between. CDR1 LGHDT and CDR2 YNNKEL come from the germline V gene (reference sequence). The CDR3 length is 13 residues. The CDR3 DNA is TGTGCCAGCGACCAGGGGCGCCAAGAGACCCAGTACTTC. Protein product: CASDQGRQETQYF.

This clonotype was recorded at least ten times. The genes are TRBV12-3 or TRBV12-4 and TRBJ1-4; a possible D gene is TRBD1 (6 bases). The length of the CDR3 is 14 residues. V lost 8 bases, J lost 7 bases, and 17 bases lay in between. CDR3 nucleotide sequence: TGTGCCAGCGGCCAAAGGGGGGTTAGTGAAAAACTGTTTTTT. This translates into CASGQRGVSEKLFF.

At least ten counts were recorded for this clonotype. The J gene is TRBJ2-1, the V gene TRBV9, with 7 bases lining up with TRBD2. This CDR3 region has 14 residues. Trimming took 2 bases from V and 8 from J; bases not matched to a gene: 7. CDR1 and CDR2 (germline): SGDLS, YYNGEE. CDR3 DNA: TGTGCCAGCAGCGTGGCTAGCGGTTTAGATGAGCAGTTCTTC. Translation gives CASSVASGLDEQFF.

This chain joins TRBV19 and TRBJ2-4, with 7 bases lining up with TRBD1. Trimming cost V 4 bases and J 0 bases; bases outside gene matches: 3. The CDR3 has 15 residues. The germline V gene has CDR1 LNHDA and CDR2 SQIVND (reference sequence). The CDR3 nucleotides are TGTGCCAGTAGTAAGGGGACAGTAGCCAAAAACATTCAGTACTTC. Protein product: CASSKGTVAKNIQYF.